This T cell receptor beta chain originates from a study of blood T cell repertoires in COVID-19. Only in-frame clones appear in the TCRdb table, and some are missing; sequencing was by immunoSEQ multiplex PCR. The data hold some 200,000 clones, with almost 85% observed a single time. Germline CDR1 reads SGHRS; CDR2 reads YFSETQ. Trimming removed 7 bases from V and 2 bases from J; junction bases left unmatched: 10. The CDR3 is 15 amino acids. The specimen was peripheral blood. The receptor was derived from a woman in her 40s with acute or convalescent COVID-19. J is TRBJ2-3 and V is TRBV5-1; 7 nucleotides line up with TRBD2. The CDR3 sequence: CASGRAGRDTDTQYF. Here the CDR3 DNA reads TGCGCCAGCGGGAGGGCGGGACGAGACACAGATACGCAGTATTTT.